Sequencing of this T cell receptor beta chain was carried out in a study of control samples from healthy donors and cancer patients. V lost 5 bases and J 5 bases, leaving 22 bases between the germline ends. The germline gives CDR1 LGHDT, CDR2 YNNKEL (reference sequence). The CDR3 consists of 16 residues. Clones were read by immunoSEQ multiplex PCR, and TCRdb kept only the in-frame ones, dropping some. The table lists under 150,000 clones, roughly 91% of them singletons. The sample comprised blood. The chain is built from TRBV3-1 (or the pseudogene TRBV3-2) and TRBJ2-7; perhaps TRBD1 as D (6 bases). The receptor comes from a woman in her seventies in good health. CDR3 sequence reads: CASSYAITGPIDEQYF. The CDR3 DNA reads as TGTGCCAGCAGCTATGCCATCACAGGGCCCATCGACGAGCAGTACTTC.